This T cell receptor (beta chain) was identified during a study of blood T cell repertoires in COVID-19. Germline-derived CDR1 and CDR2 are KGHDR and SFDVKD. The CDR3 is 15 amino acids. Trimming took 5 bases from V and 6 from J; bases not matched to a gene: 11. The protocol was immunoSEQ multiplex PCR, while the TCRdb copy is restricted to in-frame clones and leaves out a portion. The sample has 150,000 to 200,000 clones, roughly 86% seen once. This receptor was identified in a man aged 55 to 70 with COVID-19, enrolled during active disease. The chain couples TRBV24-1 to TRBJ1-1; 7 bases are a match to TRBD1. Sequencing was carried out using peripheral blood. CDR3 nucleotides: TGTGCCACCAGTGGCGGTACAGGGGTAGGCGCTGAAGCTTTCTTT. Amino acids: CATSGGTGVGAEAFF.